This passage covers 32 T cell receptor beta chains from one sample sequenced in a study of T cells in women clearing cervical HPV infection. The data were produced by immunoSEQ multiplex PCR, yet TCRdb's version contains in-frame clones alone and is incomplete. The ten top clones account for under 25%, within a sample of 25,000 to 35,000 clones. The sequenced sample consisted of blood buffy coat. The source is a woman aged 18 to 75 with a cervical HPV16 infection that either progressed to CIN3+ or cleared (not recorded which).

The sequenced CDR3 bases are TGTGCCAGCAGGGGGGGGCAGGGATCGGGTTACGAG. Its translation: CASRGGQGSGYE. The entire CDR3 sequence reads CASRGGQGSGYEQYF. The rearrangement uses TRBV2 and TRBJ2-7; the D gene is possibly TRBD2 (7 bases). The CDR3 extends 3 residues past the end of the read, so its final part is completed from the germline J gene. Germline lookup yields CDR1 SNHLY and CDR2 FYNNEI. The CDR3 length is 15 residues. The V gene lost 6 bases and the J gene lost 4 bases, with 19 bases spanning the gap.

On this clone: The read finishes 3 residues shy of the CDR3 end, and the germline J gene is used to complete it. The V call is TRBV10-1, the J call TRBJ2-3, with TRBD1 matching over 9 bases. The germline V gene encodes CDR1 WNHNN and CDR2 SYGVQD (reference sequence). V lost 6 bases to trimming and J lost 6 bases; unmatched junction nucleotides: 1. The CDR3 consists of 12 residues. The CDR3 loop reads CASRGQGDTQYF. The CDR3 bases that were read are TGCGCCAGCAGGGGACAGGGCGATACG.

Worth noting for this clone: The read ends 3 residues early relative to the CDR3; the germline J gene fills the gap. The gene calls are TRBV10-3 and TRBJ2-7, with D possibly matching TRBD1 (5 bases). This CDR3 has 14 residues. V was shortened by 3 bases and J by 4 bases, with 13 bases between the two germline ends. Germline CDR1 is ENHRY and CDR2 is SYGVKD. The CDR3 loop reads CAISDSGRGYEQYF. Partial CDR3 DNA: TGTGCCATCAGTGATTCAGGGCGTGGGTACGAG.

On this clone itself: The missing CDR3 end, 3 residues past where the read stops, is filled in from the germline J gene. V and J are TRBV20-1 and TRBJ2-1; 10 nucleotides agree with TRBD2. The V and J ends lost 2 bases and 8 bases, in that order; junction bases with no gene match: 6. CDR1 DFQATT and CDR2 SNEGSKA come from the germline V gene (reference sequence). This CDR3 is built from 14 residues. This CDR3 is CSARPSGSFYEQFF. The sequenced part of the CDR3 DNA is TGCAGTGCTAGACCTAGCGGGAGTTTTTATGAG.

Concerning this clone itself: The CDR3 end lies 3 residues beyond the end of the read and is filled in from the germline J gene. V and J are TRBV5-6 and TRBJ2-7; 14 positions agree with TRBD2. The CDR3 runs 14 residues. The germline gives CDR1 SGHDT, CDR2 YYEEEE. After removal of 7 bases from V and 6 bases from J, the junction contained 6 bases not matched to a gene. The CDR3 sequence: CASGGTSGSVEQYF. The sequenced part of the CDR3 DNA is TGTGCCAGCGGGGGGACTAGCGGGAGTGTCGAG.

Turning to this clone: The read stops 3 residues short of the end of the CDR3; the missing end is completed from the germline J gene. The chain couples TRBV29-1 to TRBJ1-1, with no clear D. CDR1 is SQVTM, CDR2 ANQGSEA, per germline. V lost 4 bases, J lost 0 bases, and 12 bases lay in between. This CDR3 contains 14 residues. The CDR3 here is CSVGPGLLNTEAFF. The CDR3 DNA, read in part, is TGCAGCGTTGGGCCAGGACTCCTGAACACTGAA.

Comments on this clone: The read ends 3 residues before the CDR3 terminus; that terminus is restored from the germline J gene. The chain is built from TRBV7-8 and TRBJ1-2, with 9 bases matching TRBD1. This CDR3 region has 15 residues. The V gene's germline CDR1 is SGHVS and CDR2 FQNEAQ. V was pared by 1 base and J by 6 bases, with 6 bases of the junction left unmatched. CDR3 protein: CASSLGGQGIHGYTF. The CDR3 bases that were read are TGTGCCAGCAGCTTAGGGGGACAGGGTATCCATGGC. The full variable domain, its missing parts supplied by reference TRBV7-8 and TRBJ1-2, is GAGVSQSPRYKVAKRGQDVALRCDPISGHVSLFWYQQALGQGPEFLTYFQNEAQLDKSGLPSDRFFAERPEGSVSTLKIQRTQQEDSAVYLCASSLGGQGIHGYTFGSGTRLTVV.

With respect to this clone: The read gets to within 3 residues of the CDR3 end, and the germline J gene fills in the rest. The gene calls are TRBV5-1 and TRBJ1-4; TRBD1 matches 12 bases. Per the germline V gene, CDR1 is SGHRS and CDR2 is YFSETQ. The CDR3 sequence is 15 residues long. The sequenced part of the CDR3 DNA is TGCGCCAGCAAAAGCCAAGGGACAGGGGGCAGTGAA. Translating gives CASKSQGTGGSE. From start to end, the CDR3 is CASKSQGTGGSELFF. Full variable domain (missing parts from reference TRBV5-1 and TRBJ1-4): KAGVTQTPRYLIKTRGQQVTLSCSPISGHRSVSWYQQTPGQGLQFLFEYFSETQRNKGNFPGRFSGRQFSNSRSEMNVSTLELGDSALYLCASKSQGTGGSELFFGSGTQLSVL.

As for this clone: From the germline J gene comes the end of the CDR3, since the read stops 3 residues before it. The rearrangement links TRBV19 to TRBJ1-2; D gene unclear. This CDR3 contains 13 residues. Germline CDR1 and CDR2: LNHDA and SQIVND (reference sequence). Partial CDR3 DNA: TGTGCCAGTAGTATAGGACATGCCAATGAC. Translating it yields CASSIGHAND. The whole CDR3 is CASSIGHANDYTF.

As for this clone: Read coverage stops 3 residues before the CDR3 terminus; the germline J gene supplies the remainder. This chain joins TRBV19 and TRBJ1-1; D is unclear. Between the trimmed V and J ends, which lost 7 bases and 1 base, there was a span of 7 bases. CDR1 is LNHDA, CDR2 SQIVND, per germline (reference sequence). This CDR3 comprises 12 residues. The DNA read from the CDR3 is TGTGCCAGTAAACGACAGAACACTGAA. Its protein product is CASKRQNTE. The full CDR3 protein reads CASKRQNTEAFF.

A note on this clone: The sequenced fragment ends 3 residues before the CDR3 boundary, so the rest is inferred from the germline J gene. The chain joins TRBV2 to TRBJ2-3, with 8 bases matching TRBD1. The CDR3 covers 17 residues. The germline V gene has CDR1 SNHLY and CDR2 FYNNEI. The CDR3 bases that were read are TGTGCCAGCGGAAAATCGACCTCGGGGACAGGCGGCGAGACG. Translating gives CASGKSTSGTGGET. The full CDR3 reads CASGKSTSGTGGETQYF.

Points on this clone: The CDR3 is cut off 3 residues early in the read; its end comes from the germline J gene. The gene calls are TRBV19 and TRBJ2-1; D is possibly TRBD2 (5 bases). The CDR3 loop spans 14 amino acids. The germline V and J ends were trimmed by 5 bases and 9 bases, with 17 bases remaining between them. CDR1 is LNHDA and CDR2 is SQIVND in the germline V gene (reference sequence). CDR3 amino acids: CASSGFAGHGEQFF. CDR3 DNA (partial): TGTGCCAGTAGTGGGTTTGCGGGCCACGGTGAG.

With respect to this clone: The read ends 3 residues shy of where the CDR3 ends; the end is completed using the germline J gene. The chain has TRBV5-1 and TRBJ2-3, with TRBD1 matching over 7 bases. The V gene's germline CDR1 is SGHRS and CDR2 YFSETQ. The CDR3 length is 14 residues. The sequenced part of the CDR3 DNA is TGCGCCAGCAGCCCGACAGGGAAGTTGGAGACG. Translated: CASSPTGKLET. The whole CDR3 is CASSPTGKLETQYF.

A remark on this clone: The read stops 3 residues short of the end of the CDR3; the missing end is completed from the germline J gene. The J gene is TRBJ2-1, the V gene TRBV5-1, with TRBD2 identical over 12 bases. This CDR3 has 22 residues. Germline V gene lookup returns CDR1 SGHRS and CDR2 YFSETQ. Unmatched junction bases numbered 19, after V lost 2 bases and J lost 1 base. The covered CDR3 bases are TGCGCCAGCAGCTTACCTCACCCCGGACTAGCGGGAACCATCTCGTCCTACAATGAG. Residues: CASSLPHPGLAGTISSYNE. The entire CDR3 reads CASSLPHPGLAGTISSYNEQFF.

The sequenced CDR3 bases are TGCAGTGCTAGAGGGGACACAACTAACTATGGC. Translating it yields CSARGDTTNYG. The entire CDR3 protein is CSARGDTTNYGYTF. This chain uses TRBV20-1 with TRBJ1-2, with D perhaps matching TRBD1 (6 bases). The read ends 3 residues shy of where the CDR3 ends; the end is completed using the germline J gene. Germline V gene sequence: CDR1 DFQATT, CDR2 SNEGSKA (reference sequence). The germline V and J ends were trimmed by 1 base and 0 bases, with 9 bases remaining between them. The CDR3 has 14 residues.

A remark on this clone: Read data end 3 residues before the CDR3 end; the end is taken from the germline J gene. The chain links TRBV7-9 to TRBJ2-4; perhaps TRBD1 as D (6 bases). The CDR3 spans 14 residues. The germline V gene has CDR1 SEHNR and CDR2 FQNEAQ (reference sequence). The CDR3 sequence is CASSLAQGLGGQYF. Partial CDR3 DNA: TGTGCCAGCAGCTTAGCACAGGGTCTAGGAGGT.

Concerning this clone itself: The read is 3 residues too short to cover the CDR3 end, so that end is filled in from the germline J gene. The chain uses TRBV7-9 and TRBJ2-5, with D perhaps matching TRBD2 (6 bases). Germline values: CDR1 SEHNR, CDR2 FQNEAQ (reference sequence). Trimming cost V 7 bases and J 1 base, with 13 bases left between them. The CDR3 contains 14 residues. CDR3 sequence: CASIRDSAQETQYF. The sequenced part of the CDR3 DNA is TGTGCCAGCATAAGGGACTCAGCCCAAGAGACC.

Incomplete CDR3 DNA: TGTGCCAGCAGTTGGGCAGGCCAAGAGACC. Its translation: CASSWAGQET. The full CDR3 protein is CASSWAGQETQYF. The V and J genes are TRBV12-3 or TRBV12-4 and TRBJ2-5; D gene uncertain. The read gets to within 3 residues of the CDR3 end, and the germline J gene fills in the rest. There are 13 residues in the CDR3. Between the trimmed V and J ends, which lost 4 bases and 1 base, there was a span of 7 bases.

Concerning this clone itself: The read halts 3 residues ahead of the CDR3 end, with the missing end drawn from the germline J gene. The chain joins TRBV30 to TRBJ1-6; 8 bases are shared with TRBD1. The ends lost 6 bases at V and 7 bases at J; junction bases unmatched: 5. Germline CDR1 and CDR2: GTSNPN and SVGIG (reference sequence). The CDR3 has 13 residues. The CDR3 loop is CACPTGVNSPLHF. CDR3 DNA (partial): TGTGCCTGCCCGACAGGGGTGAATTCACCC.

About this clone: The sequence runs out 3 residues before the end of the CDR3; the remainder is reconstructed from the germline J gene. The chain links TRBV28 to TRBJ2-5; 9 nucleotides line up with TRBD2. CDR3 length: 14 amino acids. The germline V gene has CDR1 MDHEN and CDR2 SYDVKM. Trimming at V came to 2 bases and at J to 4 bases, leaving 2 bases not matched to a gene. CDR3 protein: CASSLAGGPETQYF. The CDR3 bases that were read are TGTGCCAGCAGTTTAGCGGGAGGGCCAGAGACC.

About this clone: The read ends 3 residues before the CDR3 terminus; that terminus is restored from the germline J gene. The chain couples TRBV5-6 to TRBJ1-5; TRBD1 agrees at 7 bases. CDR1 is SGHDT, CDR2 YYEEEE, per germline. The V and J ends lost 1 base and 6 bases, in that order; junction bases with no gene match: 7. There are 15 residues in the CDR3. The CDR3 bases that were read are TGTGCCAGCAGCTTGCGGCAGGGGGTGGGTCAGCCC. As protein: CASSLRQGVGQP. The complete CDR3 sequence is CASSLRQGVGQPQHF. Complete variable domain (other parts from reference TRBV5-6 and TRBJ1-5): DAGVTQSPTHLIKTRGQQVTLRCSPKSGHDTVSWYQQALGQGPQFIFQYYEEEERQRGNFPDRFSGHQFPNYSSELNVNALLLGDSALYLCASSLRQGVGQPQHFGDGTRLSIL.

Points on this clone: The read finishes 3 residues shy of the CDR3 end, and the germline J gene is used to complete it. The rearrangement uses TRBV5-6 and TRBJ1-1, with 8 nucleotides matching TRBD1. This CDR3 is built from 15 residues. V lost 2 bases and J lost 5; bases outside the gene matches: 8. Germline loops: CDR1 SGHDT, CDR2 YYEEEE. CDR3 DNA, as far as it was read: TGTGCCAGCAGCTTTCGGACAGGGAGGGCGACTGAA. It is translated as CASSFRTGRATE. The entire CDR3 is CASSFRTGRATEAFF.

CDR3 residues: CATSRAGTGANYGYTF. CDR3 DNA, as far as it was read: TGTGCCACCAGCAGAGCTGGGACAGGGGCAAACTATGGC. The genes are TRBV15 and TRBJ1-2; 10 bases agree with TRBD1. The CDR3 end falls 3 residues outside the read, so it is completed with the germline J gene. V trimming: 1 base; J trimming: 2 bases; junction bases outside the gene matches: 4. CDR1 and CDR2 (germline): LNHNV, YYDKDF (reference sequence). The CDR3 extends over 16 amino acids.

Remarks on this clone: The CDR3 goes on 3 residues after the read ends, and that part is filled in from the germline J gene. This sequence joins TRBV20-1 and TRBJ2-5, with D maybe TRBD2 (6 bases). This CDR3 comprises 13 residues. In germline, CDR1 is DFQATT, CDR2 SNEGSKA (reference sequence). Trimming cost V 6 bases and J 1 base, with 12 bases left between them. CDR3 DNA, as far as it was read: TGCAGTGCCCCGCTTAGCGGCCAAGAGACC. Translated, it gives CSAPLSGQET. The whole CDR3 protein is CSAPLSGQETQYF.

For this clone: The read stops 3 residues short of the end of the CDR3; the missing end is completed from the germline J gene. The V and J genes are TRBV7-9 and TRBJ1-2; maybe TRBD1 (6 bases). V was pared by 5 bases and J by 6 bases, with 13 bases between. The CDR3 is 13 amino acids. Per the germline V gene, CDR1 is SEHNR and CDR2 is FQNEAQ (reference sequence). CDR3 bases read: TGTGCCAGCAGCGATACAGGGACCAATGGC. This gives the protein CASSDTGTNG. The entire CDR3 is CASSDTGTNGYTF.

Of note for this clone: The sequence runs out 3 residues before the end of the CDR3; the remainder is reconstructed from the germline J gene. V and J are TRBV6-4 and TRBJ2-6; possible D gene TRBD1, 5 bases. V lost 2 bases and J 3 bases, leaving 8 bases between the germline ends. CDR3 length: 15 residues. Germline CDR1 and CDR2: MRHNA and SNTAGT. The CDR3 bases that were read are TGTGCCAGCAGTGACAGCAGGGTTGGGGCCAACGTC. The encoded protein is CASSDSRVGANV. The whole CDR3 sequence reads CASSDSRVGANVLTF.

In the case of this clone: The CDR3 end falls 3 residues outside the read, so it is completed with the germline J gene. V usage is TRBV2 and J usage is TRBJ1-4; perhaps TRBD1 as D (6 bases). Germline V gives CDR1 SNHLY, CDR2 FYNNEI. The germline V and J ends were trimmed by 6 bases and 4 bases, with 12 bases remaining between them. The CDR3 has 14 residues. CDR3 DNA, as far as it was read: TGTGCCAGCAGAGACAGGTCGAATAATGAAAAA. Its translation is CASRDRSNNEK. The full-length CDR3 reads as CASRDRSNNEKLFF.

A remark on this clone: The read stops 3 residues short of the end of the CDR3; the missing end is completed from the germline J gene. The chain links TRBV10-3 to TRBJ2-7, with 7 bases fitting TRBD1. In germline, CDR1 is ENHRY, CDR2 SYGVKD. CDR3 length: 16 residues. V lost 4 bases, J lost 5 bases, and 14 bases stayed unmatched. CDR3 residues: CAISVVSGTVSHEQYF. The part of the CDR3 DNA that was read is TGTGCCATCAGTGTGGTTTCTGGGACAGTTTCCCACGAG.

The chain's CDR3 is CSVGTPGLAGYEQYF. CDR3 bases read: TGCAGCGTGGGGACCCCGGGACTAGCGGGCTACGAG. The chain uses TRBV29-1 and TRBJ2-7; 12 positions agree with TRBD2. The read halts 3 residues ahead of the CDR3 end, with the missing end drawn from the germline J gene. The germline gives CDR1 SQVTM, CDR2 ANQGSEA. V shed 6 bases and J 3 bases; nucleotides not matched to a gene: 9. This CDR3 spans 15 amino acids.

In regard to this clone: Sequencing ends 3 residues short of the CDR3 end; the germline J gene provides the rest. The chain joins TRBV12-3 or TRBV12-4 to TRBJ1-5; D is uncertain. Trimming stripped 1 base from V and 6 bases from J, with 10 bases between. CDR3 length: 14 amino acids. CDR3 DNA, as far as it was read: TGTGCCAGCAGTTTAGGACAAAGGAGTCAGCCC. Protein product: CASSLGQRSQP. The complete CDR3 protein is CASSLGQRSQPQHF.

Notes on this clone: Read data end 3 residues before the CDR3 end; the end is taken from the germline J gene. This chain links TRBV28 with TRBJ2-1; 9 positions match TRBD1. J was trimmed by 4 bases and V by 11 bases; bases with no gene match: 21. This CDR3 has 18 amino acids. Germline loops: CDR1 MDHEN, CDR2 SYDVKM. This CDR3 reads CASSGPRGNRGQYNEQFF. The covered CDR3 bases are TGTGCCTCGTCCGGACCTAGGGGGAACAGGGGGCAATACAATGAG.

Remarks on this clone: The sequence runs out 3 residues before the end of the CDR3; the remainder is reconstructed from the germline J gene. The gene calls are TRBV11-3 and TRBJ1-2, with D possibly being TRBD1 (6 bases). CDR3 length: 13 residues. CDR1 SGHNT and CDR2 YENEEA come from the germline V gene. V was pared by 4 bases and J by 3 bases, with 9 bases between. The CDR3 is CASSSRTDYGYTF. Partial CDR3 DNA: TGTGCCAGCAGCTCGCGGACAGACTATGGC.